This T cell receptor beta chain was retrieved from a study of blood T cell repertoires in COVID-19. Across the study: Acute-phase and convalescent COVID-19 samples originated in the United States, Italy and Spain.

Authors' data handling: Estimation of nucleated cell counts was performed using reference gene primer amplification. The method was immunoSEQ multiplex PCR; TCRdb's version includes in-frame clones alone and lacks a portion of them. V, J and clone size are taken as reported in that table, and D and trimming were inferred from the DNA itself. The sample holds around 300,000 clones, 86% seen once. J lost 5 bases, V lost 3 bases, and 9 bases had no gene match. Germline V gene sequence: CDR1 LGHDT, CDR2 YNNKEL (reference sequence). This CDR3 spans 16 amino acids. The V gene is TRBV3-1 (or the pseudogene TRBV3-2), the J gene TRBJ1-1, with TRBD1 matching 10 bases. This clonotype was obtained from a woman in her 70s with COVID-19, enrolled during active disease. Sequencing was done on a sample of peripheral blood. In DNA form, the CDR3 reads TGTGCCAGCAGCCAGGGACTCGACAGGGGGCAGACTGAAGCTTTCTTT. As protein: CASSQGLDRGQTEAFF.